Reported below is one T cell receptor beta chain. The sample comes from a study of cytomegalovirus exposure and HLA in healthy donors. Overall study: When 398 donors were genotyped, roughly four fifths of them were found to fall in the Caucasian-associated ancestry cluster.

V shed 1 base and J 5 bases; nucleotides not matched to a gene: 6. CDR1 and CDR2 (germline): KGHSH, LQKENI. This CDR3 is built from 17 residues. In the PCR, 60 Vbeta and 13 Jbeta primers were used. Repertoires were generated with immunoSEQ multiplex PCR, while TCRdb's copy carries only in-frame clones and drops some. The data contain fewer than 200,000 clones, approximately 79% of them singletons. The sequencing input was PBMCs. The receptor was derived from a man aged 35-49 years in good health and CMV-seropositive. V and J are TRBV18 and TRBJ2-1, with TRBD2 matching 12 bases. The CDR3 reads CASSPRTSGRINNEQFF. CDR3 coding DNA: TGTGCCAGCTCACCACGCACTAGCGGGAGGATTAACAATGAGCAGTTCTTC.